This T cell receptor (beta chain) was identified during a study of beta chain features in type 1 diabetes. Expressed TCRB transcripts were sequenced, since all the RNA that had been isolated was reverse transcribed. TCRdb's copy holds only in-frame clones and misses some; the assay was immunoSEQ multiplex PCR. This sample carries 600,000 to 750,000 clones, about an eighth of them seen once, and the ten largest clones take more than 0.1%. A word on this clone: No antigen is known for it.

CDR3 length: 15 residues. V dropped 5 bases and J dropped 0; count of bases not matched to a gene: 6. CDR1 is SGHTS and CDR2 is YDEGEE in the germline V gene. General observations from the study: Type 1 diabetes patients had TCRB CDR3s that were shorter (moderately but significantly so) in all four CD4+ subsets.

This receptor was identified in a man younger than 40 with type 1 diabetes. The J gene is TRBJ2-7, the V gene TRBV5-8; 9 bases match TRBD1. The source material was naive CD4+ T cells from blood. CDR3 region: CASSPGTGSSYEQYF. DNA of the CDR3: TGTGCCAGCAGTCCCGGGACAGGGAGCTCCTACGAGCAGTACTTC.